This record covers a single T cell receptor beta chain. Its antigen is as yet unknown. The data were taken from a study of vaccination effects on CD4 cells after COVID-19. Antigen-specific CD4+ T cell clonotypes were called by their expansion after viral peptide-pool culture in ViraFEST. Investigators separated out CD4+ T cells once around nine days of culture had passed. PCR showed that the person got SARS-CoV-2 infection at some point between March and December 2020. Data came from immunoSEQ multiplex PCR; TCRdb stores just in-frame clones and leaves some out. Of approximately 29,000 clones in the sample, approximately 72% are singletons; the top ten hold less than 35%. The length of the CDR3 is 14 residues. After removal of 6 bases from V and 7 bases from J, the junction contained 10 bases not matched to a gene. In germline, CDR1 is MNHEY, CDR2 SVGEGT.

The sequence derives from a human donor who had a prior SARS-CoV-2 infection. The material sequenced was CD4+ T cells from PBMCs cultured with a peptide pool, taken before COVID-19 vaccination. The rearrangement uses TRBV6-2 or TRBV6-3 and TRBJ1-2, with 8 bases identical to TRBD1. CDR3: CASSEPGQGVGYTF. CDR3 coding DNA: TGTGCCAGCAGCGAACCAGGACAGGGAGTTGGCTACACCTTC.